This T cell receptor beta chain is drawn from a study of CD8 T cells in ankylosing spondylitis. To note about this clonotype: Antigen specificity is unknown.

Per germline, CDR1 KGHDR and CDR2 SFDVKD. The CDR3 contains 16 residues. Trimming shortened V by 0 bases and J by 6 bases, and 14 bases separated the two germline ends. Whole-study results and caveats: Disease-linked clones proved CD8+ and comparatively uncommon in peripheral blood. A TCR beta motif of eight highly homologous variants appeared characteristic of ankylosing spondylitis blood.

TCRdb independently ran MiXCR on the 5' RACE reads; one entry per CDR3 protein. The data contain approximately 300,000 distinct CDR3 sequences, around 19% of them singletons. The chain joins TRBV24-1 to TRBJ2-1, with D perhaps assigned TRBD1 or TRBD2 (5 bases each). The material sequenced was blood, either unsorted or a sorted T cell fraction (not recorded which). The sequence came from a male donor with ankylosing spondylitis or in good health (not recorded which). CDR3 sequence reads: CATSDLRRSGINEQFF. The CDR3 DNA reads TGTGCCACCAGTGATTTGCGGAGGTCAGGGATCAATGAGCAGTTCTTC.